A single sample gave rise to the 19 T cell receptor beta chains below, sequenced in a study of cytomegalovirus exposure and HLA in healthy donors. The protocol was immunoSEQ multiplex PCR, while the TCRdb copy is restricted to in-frame clones and leaves out a portion. The table has roughly 330,000 clones, roughly nine tenths seen once. The source material was PBMCs. All receptors derive from a woman younger than 45 in good health and CMV-seropositive.

The chain uses TRBV7-9 and TRBJ2-7; D is perhaps TRBD1 or TRBD2 (5 bases each). The CDR3 contains 13 residues. The germline V gene encodes CDR1 SEHNR and CDR2 FQNEAQ (reference sequence). Trimming took off 1 base at V and 6 bases at J, with 10 bases between the two ends. CDR3 DNA: TGTGCCAGCAGCTTAGTGGAAGGGACCGAGCAGTACTTC. It yields the protein CASSLVEGTEQYF.

The CDR3 here is CAWGPRRGNTIYF. The CDR3 DNA reads TGTGCCTGGGGGCCCAGAAGGGGAAACACCATATATTTT. The genes are TRBV30 and TRBJ1-3, with D uncertain. This CDR3 has 13 residues. From germline, CDR1 is GTSNPN and CDR2 SVGIG (reference sequence). Trimming cost V 5 bases and J 4 bases, with 12 bases left between them.

The chain employs TRBV18 and TRBJ2-1; 10 positions agree with TRBD2. V dropped 5 bases and J dropped 2; count of bases not matched to a gene: 3. This CDR3 is 15 amino acids long. In germline, CDR1 is KGHSH, CDR2 LQKENI. The CDR3 nucleotides are TGTGCCAGCTCAGAACTAGCGGGGCCCTACAATGAGCAGTTCTTC. Translated: CASSELAGPYNEQFF.

The chain joins TRBV7-6 to TRBJ1-2; perhaps TRBD1 as D (6 bases). CDR3 length: 13 residues. V gave up 5 bases and J gave up 1 base, with 8 bases separating them. Germline CDR1 and CDR2: SGHVS and FNYEAQ. CDR3 amino acids: CASSEDSNYGYTF. As DNA, the CDR3 is TGTGCCAGCAGCGAGGACAGTAACTATGGCTACACCTTC.

This chain connects TRBV2 to TRBJ1-1; weak D call: TRBD1 (5 bases). CDR1 is SNHLY and CDR2 is FYNNEI in the germline V gene. The CDR3 totals 12 residues. V lost 8 bases to trimming and J lost 3 bases, with 10 bases between them. CDR3 sequence: CASGRQHTEAFF. In nucleotides, the CDR3 is TGTGCCAGCGGCCGACAGCACACTGAAGCTTTCTTT.

The V gene is TRBV4-3, the J gene TRBJ2-2; D is perhaps TRBD1 or TRBD2 (5 bases each). V lost 0 bases and J 5 bases, leaving 10 bases between the germline ends. The CDR3 is 15 residues long. Germline CDR1 is LGHNA and CDR2 is YSLEER. CDR3 nucleotide sequence: TGCGCCAGCAGCCAAGATCGGGGCTTGACCGGGGAGCTGTTTTTT. Translation: CASSQDRGLTGELFF.

The genes are TRBV11-1 and TRBJ1-1; D is possibly TRBD1 (5 bases). The germline V and J ends were trimmed by 10 bases and 0 bases, with 18 bases remaining between them. CDR3 length: 15 amino acids. Germline CDR1 and CDR2: SGHAT and FQDESV (reference sequence). This CDR3 reads CATESGGIMNTEAFF. The CDR3 DNA reads as TGTGCCACCGAAAGCGGGGGGATCATGAACACTGAAGCTTTCTTT. The variable domain in full, completed from reference TRBV11-1 and TRBJ1-1, reads EAEVAQSPRYKITEKSQAVAFWCDPISGHATLYWYRQILGQGPELLVQFQDESVVDDSQLPKDRFSAERLKGVDSTLKIQPAELGDSAMYLCATESGGIMNTEAFFGQGTRLTVV.

This clone was seen a handful of times. In DNA form, the CDR3 reads TGTGCCAGTAGTATCGTGTCTAGCGGCCCAAATGAGCAGTTCTTC. Translated, it gives CASSIVSSGPNEQFF. This chain connects TRBV19 to TRBJ2-1; 7 bases match TRBD2. CDR3 length: 15 amino acids. Germline CDR1 LNHDA, CDR2 SQIVND (reference sequence). J gave up 7 bases and V 3 bases, and 9 bases lay outside the gene matches.

This clone was recorded once. This chain links TRBV29-1 with TRBJ1-1, with D hard to call. The CDR3 length is 13 residues. CDR1 is SQVTM, CDR2 ANQGSEA, per germline. V dropped 3 bases and J dropped 1 base, with 9 bases sitting between them. This CDR3 reads CSVDLDTNTEAFF. CDR3 in DNA: TGCAGCGTTGATCTTGACACGAACACTGAAGCTTTCTTT.

The chain combines TRBV4-3 with TRBJ2-3; no firm D call. The CDR3 has 12 amino acids. CDR1 LGHNA and CDR2 YSLEER come from the germline V gene. V gave up 8 bases and J gave up 0 bases, with 6 bases separating them. This CDR3 reads CASAGSTDTQYF. DNA of the CDR3: TGCGCCAGCGCAGGAAGCACAGATACGCAGTATTTT.

This clone was observed a handful of times. The rearrangement joins TRBV9 to TRBJ1-5; D is unresolved. The ends were cut back, 4 bases at V and 5 bases at J, with 13 bases in the middle. The CDR3 is 14 residues long. Germline V gene lookup returns CDR1 SGDLS and CDR2 YYNGEE. The CDR3 region is CASSPGERDQPQHF. The CDR3 coding sequence is TGTGCCAGCAGCCCTGGAGAGAGGGATCAGCCCCAGCATTTT.

Note on this clone: Other DNA sequences in this sample translate to the same CDR3. The chain links TRBV6-5 to TRBJ2-2; D remains unclear. CDR3 length: 11 amino acids. Germline V CDR1 and CDR2: MNHEY, SVGAGI. Trimming left V 5 bases short and J 7 bases short, with 5 bases between. Here the CDR3 DNA reads TGTGCCAGCAGTGAGGTCGGGGAGCTGTTTTTT. It codes for CASSEVGELFF.

This sequence joins TRBV4-2 and TRBJ1-1; a weak D match, TRBD1 (6 bases). The CDR3 spans 16 residues. Germline V gene lookup returns CDR1 LGHNA and CDR2 YNFKEQ. Trimming stripped 3 bases from V and 1 base from J, with 15 bases between. As DNA, the CDR3 is TGTGCCAGCAGCCAGGGGGGAACAGGGTGGAACACTGAAGCTTTCTTT. Protein: CASSQGGTGWNTEAFF.

This clone was counted only a few times. The chain couples TRBV5-1 to TRBJ2-1; 7 bases fit TRBD2. The CDR3 is made up of 15 amino acids. Germline V lookup: CDR1 SGHRS, CDR2 YFSETQ. Trimming removed 0 bases from V and 4 bases from J; junction bases left unmatched: 4. CDR3 in amino acids: CASSLGTSLYNEQFF. DNA for the CDR3: TGCGCCAGCAGCTTGGGGACTAGTCTTTACAATGAGCAGTTCTTC.

This clone occurred once. This chain uses TRBV4-2 with TRBJ2-7; 9 nucleotides agree with TRBD2. The V gene's germline CDR1 is LGHNA and CDR2 YNFKEQ. The CDR3 loop spans 14 amino acids. Trimming removed 4 bases from V and 5 bases from J; junction bases left unmatched: 6. In DNA form, the CDR3 reads TGTGCCAGCAGCCCCGGGACTAGCTTCCACGAGCAGTACTTC. It encodes CASSPGTSFHEQYF.

V gene TRBV29-1 combines with J gene TRBJ2-7, with D tentatively TRBD2 (6 bases). The V and J ends lost 4 bases and 5 bases respectively, with 12 bases between them. The V gene's germline CDR1 is SQVTM and CDR2 ANQGSEA. The length of the CDR3 is 12 residues. The CDR3 nucleotides read TGCAGCGTTGCGGAGGGATTGAACGAGCAGTACTTC. Its protein product is CSVAEGLNEQYF.

V and J are TRBV29-1 and TRBJ1-1; 10 bases match TRBD1. The ends lost 4 bases at V and 4 bases at J; junction bases unmatched: 6. This CDR3 comprises 14 residues. The germline gives CDR1 SQVTM, CDR2 ANQGSEA. The CDR3: CSVVGGQGSTEAFF. The CDR3 nucleotides are TGCAGCGTTGTTGGGGGACAGGGGTCCACTGAAGCTTTCTTT. Together with reference TRBV29-1 and TRBJ1-1, the CDR3 gives the full variable domain: SAVISQKPSRDICQRGTSLTIQCQVDSQVTMMFWYRQQPGQSLTLIATANQGSEATYESGFVIDKFPISRPNLTFSTLTVSNMSPEDSSIYLCSVVGGQGSTEAFFGQGTRLTVV.

V gene TRBV2 combines with J gene TRBJ1-5; 8 nucleotides match TRBD1. With 5 bases clipped from V and 4 bases from J, the junction kept 7 bases outside the gene matches. The CDR3 consists of 15 residues. Germline lookup yields CDR1 SNHLY and CDR2 FYNNEI. The CDR3 DNA sequence: TGTGCCAGCAGTTACGATACAGGGGGAAATCAGCCCCAGCATTTT. It yields the protein CASSYDTGGNQPQHF.

The genes are TRBV7-2 and TRBJ2-3; 11 nucleotides agree with TRBD1. The CDR3 loop spans 16 amino acids. Germline CDR1 and CDR2: SGHTA and FQGNSA. The J segment lost 7 bases and the V segment lost 1 base, leaving 7 bases of the junction unmatched. CDR3 sequence: CASSLGRGTGGNTQYF. The CDR3 DNA follows: TGTGCCAGCAGCTTAGGAAGGGGGACAGGGGGGAATACGCAGTATTTT.